These 5 T cell receptor beta chains originate from one sample sequenced in a study of T cell changes during pregnancy in multiple sclerosis. Clones were read by immunoSEQ multiplex PCR, and TCRdb kept only the in-frame ones, dropping some. The repertoire includes more than 70,000 clones, 93% of them detected once, and 2.5% to 3% sits in the top ten. The specimen comprised peripheral blood, sampled in the second trimester of pregnancy. These receptors were collected from a female donor with multiple sclerosis, enrolled in a pregnancy study.

Details on this clone: The identical CDR3 is also encoded by other nucleotide sequences in the sample. CDR3 residues: CASSYSRVYNEQFF. The CDR3 coding sequence is TGTGCCAGCAGTTACTCACGAGTTTACAATGAGCAGTTCTTC. V is TRBV6-6 and J is TRBJ2-1; no firm D call. The CDR3 extends over 14 amino acids. Germline assignment: CDR1 MNHNY and CDR2 SVGAGI (reference sequence). Trimming stripped 0 bases from V and 4 bases from J, with 7 bases between.

The rearrangement links TRBV2 to TRBJ1-5; no definite D call. Germline-derived CDR1 and CDR2 are SNHLY and FYNNEI. Trimming left V 4 bases short and J 3 bases short, with 13 bases between. This CDR3 is 15 amino acids long. CDR3 loop: CASSVGMADNQPQHF. CDR3 DNA: TGTGCCAGCAGTGTCGGAATGGCGGACAATCAGCCCCAGCATTTT.

This clone is a singleton in its sample. The V call is TRBV6-5, the J call TRBJ2-6; D gene unclear. The CDR3 length is 15 residues. Looked up from germline, CDR1 is MNHEY and CDR2 is SVGAGI. V was shortened by 6 bases and J by 0 bases, with 9 bases between the two germline ends. The CDR3 sequence: CASSPEVSGANVLTF. The CDR3 nucleotides are TGTGCCAGCAGCCCAGAAGTCTCTGGGGCCAACGTCCTGACTTTC.

This sequence joins TRBV30 and TRBJ2-1; 11 bases are shared with TRBD2. V trimming: 3 bases; J trimming: 6 bases; junction bases outside the gene matches: 7. The germline CDR1 and CDR2 sequences are GTSNPN and SVGIG (reference sequence). This CDR3 has 15 residues. CDR3 residues: CAWRETSGVINEQFF. The CDR3 nucleotides read TGTGCCTGGAGAGAGACTAGCGGGGTAATCAATGAGCAGTTCTTC.

A single count supports this clone. This chain joins TRBV5-1 and TRBJ2-3, with 14 bases fitting TRBD2. Trimming removed 0 bases from V and 1 base from J; junction bases left unmatched: 1. This CDR3 comprises 17 residues. The V gene's germline CDR1 is SGHRS and CDR2 YFSETQ. The CDR3 DNA follows: TGCGCCAGCAGCTTGGGACTAGCGGGGGGGGGCACAGATACGCAGTATTTT. Translated: CASSLGLAGGGTDTQYF.